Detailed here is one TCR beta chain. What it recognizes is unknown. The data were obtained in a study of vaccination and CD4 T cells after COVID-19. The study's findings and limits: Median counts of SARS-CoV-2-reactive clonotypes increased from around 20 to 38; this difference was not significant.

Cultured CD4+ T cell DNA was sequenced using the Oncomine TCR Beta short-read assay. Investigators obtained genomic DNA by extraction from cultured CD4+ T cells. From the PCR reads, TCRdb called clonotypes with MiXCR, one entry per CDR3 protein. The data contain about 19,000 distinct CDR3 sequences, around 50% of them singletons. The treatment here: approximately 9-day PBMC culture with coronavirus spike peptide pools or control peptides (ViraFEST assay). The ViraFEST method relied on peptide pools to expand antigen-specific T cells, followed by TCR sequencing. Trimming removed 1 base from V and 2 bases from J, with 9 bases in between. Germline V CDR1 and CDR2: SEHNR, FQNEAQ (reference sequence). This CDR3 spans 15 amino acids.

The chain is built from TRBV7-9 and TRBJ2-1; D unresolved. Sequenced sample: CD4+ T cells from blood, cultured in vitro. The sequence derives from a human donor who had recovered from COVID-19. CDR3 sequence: CASSLVGEAYNEQFF. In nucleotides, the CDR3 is TGTGCCAGCAGCTTAGTGGGTGAGGCCTACAATGAGCAGTTCTTC.